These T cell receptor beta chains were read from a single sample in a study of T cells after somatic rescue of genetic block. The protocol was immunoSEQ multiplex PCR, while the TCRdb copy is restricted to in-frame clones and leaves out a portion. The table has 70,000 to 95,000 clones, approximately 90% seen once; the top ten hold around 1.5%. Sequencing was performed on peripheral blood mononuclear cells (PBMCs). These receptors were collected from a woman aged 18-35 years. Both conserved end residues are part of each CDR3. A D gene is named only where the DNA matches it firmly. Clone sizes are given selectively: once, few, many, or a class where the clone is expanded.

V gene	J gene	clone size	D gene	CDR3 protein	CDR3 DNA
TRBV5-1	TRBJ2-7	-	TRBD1	CASSLGQGVSYEQYF	TGCGCCAGCAGCTTGGGGCAGGGGGTCTCCTACGAGCAGTACTTC
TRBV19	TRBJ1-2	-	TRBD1	CASSISWTGGRDYGYTF	TGTGCCAGTAGTATATCGTGGACAGGGGGGAGAGACTATGGCTACACCTTC
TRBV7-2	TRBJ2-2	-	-	CASSLGYTGELFF	TGTGCCAGCAGCTTAGGGTACACCGGGGAGCTGTTTTTT
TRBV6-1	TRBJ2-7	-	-	CASSEGVGRIYEQYF	TGTGCCAGCAGTGAAGGTGTTGGCAGAATCTACGAGCAGTACTTC
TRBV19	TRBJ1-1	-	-	CASSTGLNTEAFF	TGTGCCAGTAGTACGGGCCTGAACACTGAAGCTTTCTTT
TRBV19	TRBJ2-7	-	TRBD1	CASSHWTGSGEQYF	TGTGCCAGTAGTCACTGGACAGGGTCCGGGGAGCAGTACTTC
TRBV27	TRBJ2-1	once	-	CASSLWVGLEGSQFF	TGTGCCAGCAGTTTATGGGTCGGGCTCGAGGGCTCGCAGTTCTTC
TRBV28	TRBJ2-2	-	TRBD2	CASSFPQRETRGELFF	TGTGCCAGCAGTTTCCCACAGCGGGAGACGAGAGGGGAGCTGTTTTTT
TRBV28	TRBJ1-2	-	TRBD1	CASSEGTGLYGYTF	TGTGCCAGCAGTGAAGGGACAGGCCTCTATGGCTACACCTTC
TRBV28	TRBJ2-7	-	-	CASSLSGRSTGHEQYF	TGTGCCAGCAGTTTATCTGGAAGGAGTACAGGGCACGAGCAGTACTTC
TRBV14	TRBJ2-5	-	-	CASSRLRQETQYF	TGTGCCAGCAGCCGTCTCCGGCAAGAGACCCAGTACTTC
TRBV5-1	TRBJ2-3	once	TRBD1	CASSTRTGSRDTQYF	TGCGCCAGCAGCACCCGGACAGGGTCCCGGGATACGCAGTATTTT
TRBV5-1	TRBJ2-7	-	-	CASSHGRGPSYEQYF	TGCGCCAGCAGCCATGGGAGGGGGCCGTCCTACGAGCAGTACTTC
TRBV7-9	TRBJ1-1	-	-	CASSLASPEAFF	TGTGCCAGCAGCTTAGCCTCCCCAGAAGCTTTCTTT
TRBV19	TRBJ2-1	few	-	CASSDGGQGTYNEQFF	TGTGCCAGTAGTGACGGCGGCCAAGGGACCTACAATGAGCAGTTCTTC
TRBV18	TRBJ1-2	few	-	CASSQGPNYGYTF	TGTGCCAGCTCCCAGGGGCCCAACTATGGCTACACCTTC
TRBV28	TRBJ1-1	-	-	CASRPDRYTEAFF	TGTGCCAGCAGACCGGACAGATACACTGAAGCTTTCTTT
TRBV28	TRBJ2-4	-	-	CASSLGDRNIQYF	TGTGCCAGCAGTTTAGGGGACCGAAACATTCAGTACTTC
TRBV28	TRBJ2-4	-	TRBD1	CASRPSHRGVAKNIQYF	TGTGCCAGCAGGCCATCGCACAGGGGGGTAGCCAAAAACATTCAGTACTTC
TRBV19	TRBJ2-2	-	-	CASSIGPLEDYTGELFF	TGTGCCAGTAGTATAGGGCCTTTAGAGGATTACACCGGGGAGCTGTTTTTT
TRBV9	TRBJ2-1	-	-	CASSGRGRGPKTEQFF	TGTGCCAGCAGCGGTCGGGGGCGGGGGCCCAAAACTGAGCAGTTCTTC
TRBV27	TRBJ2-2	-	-	CASSLLALGGGELFF	TGTGCCAGCAGTTTATTAGCCCTCGGGGGCGGGGAGCTGTTTTTT
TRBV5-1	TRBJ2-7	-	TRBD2	CASSHKAGEFREQYF	TGCGCCAGCAGCCACAAAGCGGGAGAATTTCGCGAGCAGTACTTC
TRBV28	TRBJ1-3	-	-	CASSFDRRSAGNTIYF	TGTGCCAGCAGTTTTGACAGAAGGAGTGCTGGAAACACCATATATTTT
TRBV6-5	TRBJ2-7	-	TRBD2	CASSSLVTSGEQYF	TGTGCCAGCAGTTCCCTAGTGACTAGCGGCGAGCAGTACTTC
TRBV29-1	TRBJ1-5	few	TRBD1	CSVRQGLDQPQHF	TGCAGCGTTAGACAGGGCCTCGATCAGCCCCAGCATTTT
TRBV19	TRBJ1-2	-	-	CASREVGARLYGYTF	TGTGCCAGTAGGGAAGTTGGCGCCAGGCTGTATGGCTACACCTTC
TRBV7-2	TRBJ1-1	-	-	CASSPPSTEAFF	TGTGCCAGCAGCCCCCCCAGCACTGAAGCTTTCTTT
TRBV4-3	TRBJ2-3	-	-	CASSLARGRRTDTQYF	TGCGCCAGCAGCCTCGCCCGGGGCCGACGCACAGATACGCAGTATTTT
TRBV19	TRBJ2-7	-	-	CASSIVGGAEQYF	TGTGCCAGTAGTATAGTAGGGGGGGCCGAGCAGTACTTC
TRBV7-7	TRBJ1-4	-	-	CASSIGPGEKLFF	TGTGCTAGCAGCATCGGGCCGGGGGAAAAACTGTTTTTT
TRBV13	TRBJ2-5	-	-	CASSLRETQYF	TGTGCCAGCAGCTTAAGAGAGACCCAGTACTTC
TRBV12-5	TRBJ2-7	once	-	CASGLSRSTSYEQYF	TGTGCTAGTGGTTTGTCTCGCTCGACCTCCTACGAGCAGTACTTC
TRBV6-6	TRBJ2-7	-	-	CASRGPSTQYF	TGTGCCAGCAGGGGACCCTCGACGCAGTACTTC
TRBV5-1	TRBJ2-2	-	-	CASSFGTSNTGELFF	TGCGCCAGCAGCTTCGGGACTTCGAACACCGGGGAGCTGTTTTTT
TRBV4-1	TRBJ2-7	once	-	CASSQEGHGSYEQYF	TGCGCCAGCAGCCAAGAGGGCCACGGTTCCTACGAGCAGTACTTC
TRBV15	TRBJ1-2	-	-	CATSRDGNDYGYTF	TGTGCCACCAGCAGAGATGGGAACGACTATGGCTACACCTTC
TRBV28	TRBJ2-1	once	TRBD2	CASRPAGAPYNEQFF	TGTGCCAGTCGTCCAGCGGGAGCCCCCTACAATGAGCAGTTCTTC
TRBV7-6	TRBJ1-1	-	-	CASSPAEGTEAFF	TGTGCCAGCAGCCCGGCGGAGGGCACTGAAGCTTTCTTT
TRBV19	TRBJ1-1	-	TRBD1	CASSNPGQANFEAFF	TGTGCCAGTAGTAACCCGGGACAGGCAAACTTTGAAGCTTTCTTT
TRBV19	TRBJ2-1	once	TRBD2	CASSIVGTSGEGVYNEQFF	TGTGCCAGTAGTATAGTAGGGACTAGCGGAGAGGGGGTGTACAATGAGCAGTTCTTC
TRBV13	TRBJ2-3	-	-	CASSFYSGEADTQYF	TGTGCCAGCAGCTTTTACTCGGGAGAGGCAGATACGCAGTATTTT
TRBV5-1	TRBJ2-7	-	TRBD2	CASSLAGTFYEQYF	TGCGCCAGCAGCCTAGCGGGAACGTTCTACGAGCAGTACTTC
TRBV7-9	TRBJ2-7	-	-	CASSFGAYEQYF	TGTGCCAGCAGCTTCGGTGCTTACGAGCAGTACTTC
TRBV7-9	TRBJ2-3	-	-	CASSLGGSEDTQYF	TGTGCCAGCAGCTTAGGGGGCTCCGAAGATACGCAGTATTTT
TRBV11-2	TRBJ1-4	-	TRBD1	CASSLGWDRADEKLFF	TGTGCCAGCAGCTTAGGCTGGGACAGGGCAGATGAAAAACTGTTTTTT
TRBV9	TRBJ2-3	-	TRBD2	CASSVGPPGGPNTDTQYF	TGTGCCAGCAGCGTAGGACCCCCGGGAGGGCCGAACACAGATACGCAGTATTTT
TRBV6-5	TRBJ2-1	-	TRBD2	CASRYSLAGTSNEQFF	TGTGCCAGCAGATACTCGCTAGCGGGAACAAGCAATGAGCAGTTCTTC
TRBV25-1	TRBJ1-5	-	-	CASSGGSHSNQPQHF	TGTGCCAGCAGTGGAGGAAGTCATAGCAATCAGCCCCAGCATTTT
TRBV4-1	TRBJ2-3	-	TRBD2	CASRHSPSGSTDTQYF	TGCGCCAGCAGACATTCCCCTAGCGGGAGCACAGATACGCAGTATTTT
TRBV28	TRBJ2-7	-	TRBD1	CASGTGTGTYEQYF	TGTGCCAGCGGAACAGGGACAGGGACCTACGAGCAGTACTTC
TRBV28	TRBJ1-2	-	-	CASSPGGVNYGYTF	TGTGCCAGCAGCCCCGGGGGGGTTAACTATGGCTACACCTTC
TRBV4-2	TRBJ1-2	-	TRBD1	CASSQDPVEGATYGYTF	TGTGCCAGCAGCCAAGATCCAGTAGAGGGGGCTACCTATGGCTACACCTTC
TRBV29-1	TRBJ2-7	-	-	CSVGENEQYF	TGCAGCGTTGGAGAGAACGAGCAGTACTTC
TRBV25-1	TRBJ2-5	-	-	CASSAPGHQETQYF	TGTGCCAGCAGTGCTCCGGGACACCAAGAGACCCAGTACTTC
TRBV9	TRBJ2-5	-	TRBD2	CASSVDPPSGRAPETQYF	TGTGCCAGCAGCGTAGACCCCCCTAGCGGGAGGGCCCCAGAGACCCAGTACTTC
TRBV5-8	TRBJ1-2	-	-	CASSPQGAERYGYTF	TGTGCCAGCAGCCCCCAGGGAGCCGAGCGCTATGGCTACACCTTC
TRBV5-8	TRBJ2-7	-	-	CASSYPGRFNEQYF	TGTGCCAGCAGTTACCCTGGACGATTCAACGAGCAGTACTTC